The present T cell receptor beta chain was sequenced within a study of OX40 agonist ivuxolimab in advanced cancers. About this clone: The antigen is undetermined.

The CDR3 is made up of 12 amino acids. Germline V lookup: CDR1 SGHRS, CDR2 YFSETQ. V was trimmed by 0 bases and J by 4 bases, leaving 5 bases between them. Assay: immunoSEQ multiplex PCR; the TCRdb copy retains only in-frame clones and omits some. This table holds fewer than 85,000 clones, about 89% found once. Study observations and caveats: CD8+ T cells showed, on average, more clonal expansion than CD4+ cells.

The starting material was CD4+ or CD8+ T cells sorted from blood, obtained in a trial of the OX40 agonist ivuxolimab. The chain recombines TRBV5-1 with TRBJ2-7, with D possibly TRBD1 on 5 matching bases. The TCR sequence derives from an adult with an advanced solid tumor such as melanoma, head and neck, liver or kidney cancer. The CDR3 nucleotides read TGCGCCAGCAGCTTGGAGGGGTACGAGCAGTACTTC. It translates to CASSLEGYEQYF.